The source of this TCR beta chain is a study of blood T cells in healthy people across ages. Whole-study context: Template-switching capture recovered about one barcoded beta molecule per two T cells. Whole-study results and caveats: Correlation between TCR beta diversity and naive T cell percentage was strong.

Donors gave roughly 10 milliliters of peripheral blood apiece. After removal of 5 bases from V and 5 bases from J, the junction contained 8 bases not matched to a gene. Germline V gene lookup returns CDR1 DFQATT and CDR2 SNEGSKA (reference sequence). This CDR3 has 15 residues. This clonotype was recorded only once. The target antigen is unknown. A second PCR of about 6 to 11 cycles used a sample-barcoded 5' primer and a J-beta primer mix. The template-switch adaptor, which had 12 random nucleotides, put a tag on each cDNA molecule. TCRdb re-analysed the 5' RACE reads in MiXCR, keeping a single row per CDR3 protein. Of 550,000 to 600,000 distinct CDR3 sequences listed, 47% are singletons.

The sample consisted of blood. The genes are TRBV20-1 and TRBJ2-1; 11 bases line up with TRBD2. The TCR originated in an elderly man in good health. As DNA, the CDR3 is TGCAGTGCTGGACCCGGGACTAGCGGTGACAATGAGCAGTTCTTC. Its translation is CSAGPGTSGDNEQFF.